This T cell receptor (beta chain) was retrieved from a study of response to subunit inactivated influenza vaccine. Study-level results: Authors proposed each seasonal influenza vaccination draws in few new T cells.

Via MiXCR, TCRdb re-called the RT-PCR reads, giving one row per CDR3 protein. The sample records more than 700,000 distinct CDR3 sequences, less than 25% being singletons. As concerns this clonotype: Antigen: not known.

The clonotype comes from a man between 45 and 60 years old who received an inactivated influenza vaccine. Sequencing used PBMCs from blood, obtained around 5 days after vaccination.

CDR3 DNA sequence: TGCAGTGCTAGAGATCGGTTAGGGAGTGGAGATACGCAGTATTTT. Its protein product is CSARDRLGSGDTQYF. The rearrangement links TRBV20-1 to TRBJ2-3, with D maybe TRBD2 (5 bases). The V gene lost 0 bases and the J gene lost 5 bases, with 15 bases spanning the gap. The V gene's germline CDR1 is DFQATT and CDR2 SNEGSKA (reference sequence). The CDR3 runs to 15 residues.